One and the same sample provided the 8 T cell receptor beta chains below, sequenced in a study of blood T cell repertoires in COVID-19. Only in-frame clones appear in the TCRdb table, and some are missing; sequencing was by immunoSEQ multiplex PCR. The table shows fewer than 85,000 clones, with 88% occurring only once. Sequences were obtained from peripheral blood. The receptors shown here come from a human donor in a cohort sampled during active COVID-19.

The chain recombines TRBV5-1 with TRBJ2-1; no reliable D call. The CDR3 is 15 amino acids. Trimming shortened V by 2 bases and J by 0 bases, and 9 bases separated the two germline ends. Germline V lookup: CDR1 SGHRS, CDR2 YFSETQ. CDR3 sequence reads: CASSLVHNSYNEQFF. As DNA, the CDR3 is TGCGCCAGCAGCTTAGTCCACAACTCCTACAATGAGCAGTTCTTC.

The table lists this clone with a count of one. The genes are TRBV2 and TRBJ2-3, with a possible D match to TRBD2 (6 bases). V gave up 9 bases and J gave up 0 bases, with 13 bases separating them. There are 14 residues in the CDR3. Germline V gives CDR1 SNHLY, CDR2 FYNNEI. CDR3 amino acids: CASTPGTSTDTQYF. CDR3 coding DNA: TGTGCCAGTACCCCCGGGACTAGCACAGATACGCAGTATTTT.

The chain couples TRBV5-6 to TRBJ2-2; 10 bases line up with TRBD2. The V gene end was trimmed by 3 bases and the J gene end by 5 bases; junction bases not matched to a gene: 7. CDR1 is SGHDT and CDR2 is YYEEEE in the germline V gene. The CDR3 has 16 amino acids. The CDR3 is CASSWGLASETGELFF. DNA for the CDR3: TGTGCCAGCAGCTGGGGACTAGCGTCCGAGACCGGGGAGCTGTTTTTT.

The rearrangement links TRBV6-5 to TRBJ2-3, with D unresolved. The CDR3 is 13 amino acids. Between the trimmed V and J ends, which lost 6 bases and 0 bases, there was a span of 7 bases. The V gene's germline CDR1 is MNHEY and CDR2 SVGAGI. This CDR3 reads CASRVASTDTQYF. The CDR3, as DNA: TGTGCCAGCAGGGTAGCTAGCACAGATACGCAGTATTTT.

The V and J genes are TRBV7-6 and TRBJ2-2, with 8 positions matching TRBD1. This CDR3 is built from 15 residues. V gave up 11 bases and J gave up 6 bases; unmatched junction bases: 14. CDR1 is SGHVS and CDR2 is FNYEAQ in the germline V gene. The CDR3 loop reads CAAKGLTGVAGELFF. The CDR3 DNA follows: TGTGCCGCCAAAGGGTTGACAGGGGTGGCCGGGGAGCTGTTTTTT.

The chain is built from TRBV6-2 or TRBV6-3 and TRBJ2-3; D perhaps matches TRBD1 (6 bases). The CDR3 is 14 amino acids. The V gene's germline CDR1 is MNHEY and CDR2 SVGEGT. Trimming removed 0 bases from V and 6 bases from J, with 10 bases in between. The CDR3 here is CASSYSYQGDTQYF. The CDR3 DNA is TGTGCCAGCAGTTACTCCTATCAGGGGGATACGCAGTATTTT.

V usage is TRBV4-1 and J usage is TRBJ2-3; 12 bases map to TRBD2. Unmatched junction bases numbered 19, after V lost 4 bases and J lost 8 bases. The CDR3 is 19 amino acids. The germline gives CDR1 MGHRA, CDR2 YSYEKL. The CDR3 DNA reads as TGCGCCAGCAGCCTCAAAGGGGACCCACTAGCGGGGGGAAAGGCTACGCAGTATTTT. It encodes CASSLKGDPLAGGKATQYF.

This clone has a single count. The chain is built from TRBV11-2 and TRBJ2-5; unclear D gene. Deletions cut 4 bases from V and 4 bases from J, with 4 bases between. The CDR3 has 11 residues. Germline lookup yields CDR1 SGHAT and CDR2 FQNNGV. The CDR3 spells CASSSLETQYF. The CDR3 DNA follows: TGTGCCAGCAGCTCACTAGAGACCCAGTACTTC.